A single sample is the source of the 24 T cell receptor beta chains below, sequenced in a study of blood T cell repertoires in COVID-19. The repertoire was sequenced with immunoSEQ multiplex PCR; TCRdb's copy has only in-frame clones and lacks some. The sample has 110,000 to 150,000 clones, around four fifths seen once; the top ten hold around 1.4%. Source material: peripheral blood. These TCRs come from a human donor in a cohort sampled during active COVID-19.

The V gene is TRBV30, the J gene TRBJ1-2; D not resolved. The germline V gene encodes CDR1 GTSNPN and CDR2 SVGIG (reference sequence). V was clipped by 0 bases and J by 5 bases, with 13 bases between them. This CDR3 comprises 14 residues. The CDR3 spells CAWSVLGAGYGYTF. In DNA form, the CDR3 reads TGTGCCTGGAGTGTACTGGGCGCGGGATATGGCTACACCTTC.

The chain is built from TRBV6-5 and TRBJ1-6; D perhaps matches TRBD1 (5 bases). The germline gives CDR1 MNHEY, CDR2 SVGAGI. V was cut by 6 bases and J by 6 bases, with 12 bases left in between. This CDR3 has 14 residues. Here the CDR3 DNA reads TGTGCCAGCAGAGGAGGGGCTACTAATTCACCCCTCCACTTT. Its protein is CASRGGATNSPLHF.

This clone occurred a few times. The V gene is TRBV20-1, the J gene TRBJ1-2; 7 bases agree with TRBD1. This CDR3 spans 11 amino acids. Germline lookup yields CDR1 DFQATT and CDR2 SNEGSKA (reference sequence). V was clipped by 6 bases and J by 14 bases; unmatched bases: 12. CDR3 loop: CSAPRQGGSTF. In DNA form, the CDR3 reads TGCAGTGCGCCGAGACAGGGCGGTTCTACCTTC.

The chain combines TRBV20-1 with TRBJ2-7; 10 positions agree with TRBD2. Germline V gene sequence: CDR1 DFQATT, CDR2 SNEGSKA (reference sequence). The CDR3 loop spans 16 amino acids. V lost 3 bases and J lost 1; bases outside the gene matches: 9. The CDR3 here is CSASGLAGGVSYEQYF. CDR3 nucleotide sequence: TGCAGTGCTAGTGGGTTAGCGGGAGGAGTATCCTACGAGCAGTACTTC.

The chain carries TRBV4-1 and TRBJ1-4; possible D gene TRBD1, 6 bases. The germline V gene has CDR1 MGHRA and CDR2 YSYEKL. The germline V and J ends were trimmed by 0 bases and 5 bases, with 10 bases remaining between them. The CDR3 runs to 15 residues. The CDR3 bases are TGCGCCAGCAGCCAAGAACACAGGGTAAATGAAAAACTGTTTTTT. The encoded protein is CASSQEHRVNEKLFF.

V gene TRBV7-2 combines with J gene TRBJ2-3; 7 bases map to TRBD2. The CDR3 is 16 residues long. J lost 2 bases, V lost 5 bases, and 10 bases had no gene match. From germline, CDR1 is SGHTA and CDR2 FQGNSA. The CDR3 nucleotides are TGTGCCAGCAGCCCCTTGAGTGGGAGGGCCACAGATACGCAGTATTTT. This codes for CASSPLSGRATDTQYF.

The V and J genes are TRBV12-5 and TRBJ1-5; D uncertain. Germline V gene sequence: CDR1 LGHNT, CDR2 FRNRAP. This CDR3 has 17 residues. With 0 bases removed from V and 3 bases from J, the gap between germline ends came to 15 bases. Here the CDR3 reads CASGLVLVGPFNQPQHF. The CDR3 DNA reads as TGTGCTAGTGGTTTGGTACTGGTTGGGCCTTTCAATCAGCCCCAGCATTTT.

V usage is TRBV2 and J usage is TRBJ2-2; the match to TRBD2 covers 13 bases. The V gene end was trimmed by 3 bases and the J gene end by 2 bases; junction bases not matched to a gene: 15. Germline values: CDR1 SNHLY, CDR2 FYNNEI. The CDR3 is made up of 21 amino acids. The CDR3 region has the DNA TGTGCCAGCAGTGACCTCTCCGGGGCGGGACTAGCGGGGCCAAACACCGGGGAGCTGTTTTTT. Translated, it gives CASSDLSGAGLAGPNTGELFF.

This rearrangement joins TRBV30 to TRBJ1-1; D unclear. Trimming took 4 bases from V and 1 from J, leaving 10 bases between them. Germline CDR1 reads GTSNPN; CDR2 reads SVGIG (reference sequence). This CDR3 is 13 amino acids long. CDR3 in amino acids: CAWNPMANTEAFF. The CDR3 coding sequence is TGTGCCTGGAATCCAATGGCGAACACTGAAGCTTTCTTT.

This sequence joins TRBV7-9 and TRBJ1-3; a possible D gene is TRBD1 (5 bases). Germline V gives CDR1 SEHNR, CDR2 FQNEAQ (reference sequence). This CDR3 spans 17 amino acids. Between the trimmed V and J ends, which lost 1 base and 0 bases, there was a span of 13 bases. CDR3 sequence: CASSLVGPGRSGNTIYF. CDR3 DNA: TGTGCCAGCAGCTTAGTCGGCCCAGGGCGCTCTGGAAACACCATATATTTT.

The rearrangement links TRBV5-1 to TRBJ1-1, with 9 bases matching TRBD1. V dropped 4 bases and J dropped 1; count of bases not matched to a gene: 5. Germline assignment: CDR1 SGHRS and CDR2 YFSETQ. CDR3 length: 15 amino acids. CDR3 amino acids: CASSPTTGGNTEAFF. In DNA form, the CDR3 reads TGCGCCAGCAGCCCCACGACAGGGGGGAACACTGAAGCTTTCTTT.

The V gene is TRBV4-1, the J gene TRBJ2-1, with TRBD1 identical over 8 bases. Germline-derived CDR1 and CDR2 are MGHRA and YSYEKL. The CDR3 consists of 16 residues. Losses at the gene ends were 2 bases for V and 0 bases for J; bases not matched to a gene: 3. The CDR3 DNA is TGCGCCAGCAGCCAACGGACAGGGAGCTCCTACAATGAGCAGTTCTTC. It is translated as CASSQRTGSSYNEQFF.

This chain uses TRBV30 with TRBJ1-2; the D gene is possibly TRBD1 (6 bases). This CDR3 spans 11 amino acids. Germline CDR1 GTSNPN, CDR2 SVGIG (reference sequence). The V and J ends lost 6 bases and 6 bases respectively, with 11 bases between them. The CDR3 here is CACDRLNGYTF. For the CDR3, the DNA is TGTGCCTGCGACAGGCTGAATGGCTACACCTTC.

The chain has TRBV19 and TRBJ2-7, with 13 bases identical to TRBD2. Trimming took 4 bases from V and 5 from J; bases not matched to a gene: 11. The V gene's germline CDR1 is LNHDA and CDR2 SQIVND (reference sequence). This CDR3 has 17 amino acids. CDR3: CASSTLRTSGSKNEQYF. The CDR3 region has the DNA TGTGCCAGTAGTACCCTTAGGACTAGCGGGAGTAAAAACGAGCAGTACTTC. Together with reference TRBV19 and TRBJ2-7, the CDR3 gives the full variable domain: DGGITQSPKYLFRKEGQNVTLSCEQNLNHDAMYWYRQDPGQGLRLIYYSQIVNDFQKGDIAEGYSVSREKKESFPLTVTSAQKNPTAFYLCASSTLRTSGSKNEQYFGPGTRLTVT.

This chain joins TRBV18 and TRBJ2-7; 8 nucleotides align to TRBD1. The germline V gene encodes CDR1 KGHSH and CDR2 LQKENI. Losses at the gene ends were 4 bases for V and 3 bases for J; bases not matched to a gene: 8. The CDR3 spans 15 residues. CDR3 residues: CASSQRGQGGYEQYF. CDR3 bases: TGTGCCAGCTCACAACGAGGACAGGGAGGCTACGAGCAGTACTTC.

This chain links TRBV5-4 with TRBJ2-7; TRBD2 matches at 9 bases. The V gene's germline CDR1 is SGHNT and CDR2 YYREEE (reference sequence). This CDR3 has 16 amino acids. The junction had 4 bases not matched to a gene; V was cut back by 0 bases and J by 0 bases. The CDR3 coding sequence is TGTGCCAGCAGCTTGGGACTAGCGGTAGGCTCCTACGAGCAGTACTTC. As protein: CASSLGLAVGSYEQYF.

This chain's CDR3 is CASSARLLDTEAFF. CDR3 nucleotide sequence: TGTGCCAGCAGCGCGAGGCTCCTGGACACTGAAGCTTTCTTT. The genes are TRBV9 and TRBJ1-1, with D uncertain. With 3 bases removed from V and 3 bases from J, the gap between germline ends came to 12 bases. The CDR3 contains 14 residues. Germline V lookup: CDR1 SGDLS, CDR2 YYNGEE.

The rearrangement links TRBV19 to TRBJ2-5; 12 positions agree with TRBD2. Germline assignment: CDR1 LNHDA and CDR2 SQIVND (reference sequence). This CDR3 has 15 amino acids. V was clipped by 4 bases and J by 5 bases; unmatched bases: 5. The CDR3, as DNA: TGTGCCAGTAGTACCCTAGCGGGAGGGTGGGAGACCCAGTACTTC. It specifies CASSTLAGGWETQYF.

This clone was observed once. V gene TRBV6-5 combines with J gene TRBJ2-7, with TRBD1 identical over 8 bases. The CDR3 is made up of 15 amino acids. The V segment lost 2 bases and the J segment 7 bases; nucleotides outside the gene matches: 10. The V gene's germline CDR1 is MNHEY and CDR2 SVGAGI. The CDR3 sequence is CASSYGTGRTTEQYF. The DNA of the CDR3 is TGTGCCAGCAGTTACGGGACAGGCCGGACTACGGAGCAGTACTTC.

V and J are TRBV10-3 and TRBJ2-3, with 11 positions matching TRBD2. Trimming cost V 8 bases and J 2 bases; bases outside gene matches: 6. Germline V gene sequence: CDR1 ENHRY, CDR2 SYGVKD. CDR3 size: 15 residues. CDR3 loop: CAIGGTSGATDTQYF. CDR3 nucleotide sequence: TGTGCCATCGGGGGGACTAGCGGAGCCACAGATACGCAGTATTTT.

The V gene is TRBV6-5, the J gene TRBJ1-1; TRBD1 is a possible D gene (6 bases). The V gene's germline CDR1 is MNHEY and CDR2 SVGAGI. Trimming removed 6 bases from V and 4 bases from J, with 18 bases in between. This CDR3 is 15 amino acids long. The CDR3 protein is CASRPTIGGRTEAFF. The CDR3 DNA reads TGTGCCAGCAGGCCAACAATAGGGGGTCGCACTGAAGCTTTCTTT.

This chain joins TRBV4-3 and TRBJ2-7; possible D gene TRBD2, 6 bases. Germline V gives CDR1 LGHNA, CDR2 YSLEER. The CDR3 is 14 amino acids. V was clipped by 0 bases and J by 5 bases, with 11 bases between them. This CDR3 is CASSQDRGEDEQYF. CDR3 DNA: TGCGCCAGCAGCCAAGATCGAGGGGAGGACGAGCAGTACTTC.

The chain recombines TRBV28 with TRBJ1-5; no firm D call. Germline loops: CDR1 MDHEN, CDR2 SYDVKM. The CDR3 has 12 residues. Trimming took 6 bases from V and 0 from J, leaving 3 bases between them. CDR3 amino acids: CASRYSNQPQHF. The CDR3 DNA sequence: TGTGCCAGCAGATATAGCAATCAGCCCCAGCATTTT.

In the case of this clone: Additional DNA sequences in this sample encode the identical CDR3. The rearrangement joins TRBV27 to TRBJ1-5, with 10 bases lining up with TRBD1. The CDR3 is 16 amino acids. V gave up 5 bases and J gave up 4 bases; unmatched junction bases: 8. Germline CDR1 reads MNHEY; CDR2 reads SMNVEV (reference sequence). CDR3 loop: CASSLGPDRGNQPQHF. For the CDR3, the DNA is TGTGCCAGCAGTCTCGGCCCGGACAGGGGGAATCAGCCCCAGCATTTT.